One sample yielded the 25 T cell receptor beta chains listed below, sequenced in a study of blood T cell repertoires in COVID-19. Clones were read by immunoSEQ multiplex PCR, and TCRdb kept only the in-frame ones, dropping some. The repertoire holds 190,000 or so clones, about 87% seen once, with 2.7% in the top ten. The sample was peripheral blood. These receptors came from a man aged 40-49 years with active or convalescent COVID-19.

CDR3 sequence reads: CASGTGARPLHF. For the CDR3, the DNA is TGTGCCAGCGGAACAGGGGCACGACCCCTCCACTTT. V gene TRBV6-6 combines with J gene TRBJ1-6, with TRBD1 identical over 7 bases. Germline V CDR1 and CDR2: MNHNY, SVGAGI (reference sequence). V shed 8 bases and J 12 bases; nucleotides not matched to a gene: 7. This CDR3 contains 12 residues.

Many counts were recorded for this clone. The V gene is TRBV28, the J gene TRBJ2-5; maybe TRBD1 (6 bases). V shed 1 base and J shed 0 bases, with 15 bases lying between them. From germline, CDR1 is MDHEN and CDR2 SYDVKM. The CDR3 is 17 residues long. CDR3 sequence: CASSLYRDKPYQETQYF. The CDR3 DNA sequence: TGTGCCAGCAGTTTATACCGGGACAAACCGTACCAAGAGACCCAGTACTTC.

V usage is TRBV19 and J usage is TRBJ2-7; maybe TRBD2 (7 bases). This CDR3 region has 15 residues. Trimming shortened V by 3 bases and J by 4 bases, and 16 bases separated the two germline ends. Germline V gene sequence: CDR1 LNHDA, CDR2 SQIVND (reference sequence). In nucleotides, the CDR3 is TGTGCCAGTAGTATCGACACGAAGGGGGGGTACGAGCAGTACTTC. Its protein is CASSIDTKGGYEQYF.

This chain uses TRBV5-1 with TRBJ2-2; D unclear. CDR3 length equals 15 residues. Germline V gene lookup returns CDR1 SGHRS and CDR2 YFSETQ. V was pared by 1 base and J by 0 bases, with 7 bases between. CDR3 nucleotide sequence: TGCGCCAGCAGCTTGAGTGCAGCGAACACCGGGGAGCTGTTTTTT. Translated, it gives CASSLSAANTGELFF.

V and J are TRBV9 and TRBJ2-1; 11 bases agree with TRBD2. Germline V gene data show CDR1 as SGDLS and CDR2 as YYNGEE. This CDR3 spans 14 amino acids. V shed 2 bases, J shed 7 bases, and the junction held 2 bases outside the gene matches. CDR3 residues: CASSVSGGANEQFF. The CDR3 nucleotides are TGTGCCAGCAGCGTTAGCGGGGGGGCAAATGAGCAGTTCTTC.

This chain connects TRBV12-5 to TRBJ1-1; no reliable D call. CDR1 is LGHNT, CDR2 FRNRAP, per germline. V lost 2 bases, J lost 1 base, and 23 bases lay in between. The CDR3 totals 19 residues. The chain's CDR3 is CASGLYLSPWGVRNTEAFF. DNA for the CDR3: TGTGCTAGTGGTTTGTACCTTAGCCCTTGGGGAGTCAGGAACACTGAAGCTTTCTTT.

The chain combines TRBV12-3 or TRBV12-4 with TRBJ1-1; D unclear. The CDR3 sequence is 13 residues long. V was pared by 3 bases and J by 3 bases, with 8 bases between. In nucleotides, the CDR3 is TGTGCCAGCAGTTTGGAGTCGTACACTGAAGCTTTCTTT. Encoded protein: CASSLESYTEAFF.

In regard to this clone: The limits of the CDR3 on the DNA are not certain, so only TCRdb's listed CDR3 is given. This chain uses TRBV7-7 with TRBJ2-3; the table's D call TRBD2 went unverified against the DNA. The CDR3 has 15 amino acids, counting both end residues. Germline CDR1 SSHAT, CDR2 FNYEAQ (reference sequence). CDR3 sequence reads: CARQKPYTCGDTQYF.

This clone was recorded only once. V is TRBV27 and J is TRBJ1-3; 8 bases match TRBD1. This CDR3 is 15 amino acids long. V was pared by 2 bases and J by 5 bases, with 5 bases of the junction left unmatched. CDR1 is MNHEY and CDR2 is SMNVEV in the germline V gene (reference sequence). CDR3 bases: TGTGCCAGCAGTTTAAGGGACAGGCTCCGAAACACCATATATTTT. Protein: CASSLRDRLRNTIYF.

The chain couples TRBV20-1 to TRBJ2-5; TRBD2 is a possible D gene (6 bases). The germline V gene has CDR1 DFQATT and CDR2 SNEGSKA (reference sequence). The CDR3 length is 15 residues. The V end was cut by 3 bases, the J end by 5 bases, with 19 bases between. The CDR3 region is CSASFRYGGWETQYF. The CDR3 DNA follows: TGCAGTGCTAGTTTTAGATATGGAGGGTGGGAGACCCAGTACTTC.

The chain combines TRBV11-3 with TRBJ2-3; 11 bases fit TRBD2. Unmatched junction bases numbered 8, after V lost 6 bases and J lost 0 bases. Germline CDR1 and CDR2: SGHNT and YENEEA. This CDR3 region has 17 residues. The CDR3 bases are TGTGCCAGCAGACTCACTAGCGGGGGCCATAGCACAGATACGCAGTATTTT. Its protein product is CASRLTSGGHSTDTQYF. Full variable domain (rest looked up from reference TRBV11-3 and TRBJ2-3): EAGVVQSPRYKIIEKKQPVAFWCNPISGHNTLYWYLQNLGQGPELLIRYENEEAVDDSQLPKDRFSAERLKGVDSTLKIQPAELGDSAVYLCASRLTSGGHSTDTQYFGPGTRLTVL.

This clone came up once. The chain combines TRBV19 with TRBJ1-1; 7 bases agree with TRBD1. V shed 6 bases and J 7 bases; nucleotides not matched to a gene: 8. Per germline, CDR1 LNHDA and CDR2 SQIVND (reference sequence). This CDR3 comprises 13 residues. The CDR3 sequence is CASRIQGESEAFF. The CDR3 DNA follows: TGTGCCAGTAGGATTCAGGGGGAAAGTGAAGCTTTCTTT.

This sequence joins TRBV7-3 and TRBJ2-3; tentatively, D is TRBD2 (6 bases). The CDR3 consists of 14 residues. The germline V gene encodes CDR1 SGHTA and CDR2 FQGTGA. The V gene lost 4 bases and the J gene lost 2 bases, with 10 bases spanning the gap. The CDR3 DNA follows: TGTGCCAGCAGCTCGGGACTCTCCACAGATACGCAGTATTTT. The encoded protein is CASSSGLSTDTQYF.

V usage is TRBV9 and J usage is TRBJ1-4; TRBD1 is a possible D gene (5 bases). The CDR3 has 16 amino acids. Germline V lookup: CDR1 SGDLS, CDR2 YYNGEE. Between the trimmed V and J ends, which lost 7 bases and 8 bases, there was a span of 24 bases. The CDR3 spells CASGRETANRGEKLFF. Here the CDR3 DNA reads TGTGCCAGCGGCCGCGAGACCGCCAACCGGGGGGAAAAACTGTTTTTT.

V and J are TRBV4-3 and TRBJ2-3; 9 bases align to TRBD1. From germline, CDR1 is LGHNA and CDR2 YSLEER. The ends lost 4 bases at V and 4 bases at J; junction bases unmatched: 6. CDR3 length: 15 residues. CDR3 nucleotides: TGCGCCAGCAGCCTGGGGACAGGGAGCGCAGATACGCAGTATTTT. Protein product: CASSLGTGSADTQYF.

CDR3 protein: CASSLETSGGPLGYEQYF. CDR3 DNA sequence: TGTGCCAGCAGCTTAGAAACTAGCGGGGGCCCACTAGGCTACGAGCAGTACTTC. The rearrangement links TRBV7-2 to TRBJ2-7; TRBD2 matches 11 bases. V shed 1 base, J shed 3 bases, and the junction held 11 bases outside the gene matches. This CDR3 comprises 18 residues. Germline lookup yields CDR1 SGHTA and CDR2 FQGNSA.

In this sample, this clone turned up a few times. The CDR3 DNA reads TGTGCCAGCGGTACGGGCAATCAGCCCCAGCATTTT. Amino acids: CASGTGNQPQHF. The chain is built from TRBV28 and TRBJ1-5; D call uncertain. Per the germline V gene, CDR1 is MDHEN and CDR2 is SYDVKM. Trimming removed 8 bases from V and 2 bases from J, with 7 bases in between. CDR3 length equals 12 residues. Looking up the rest from reference TRBV28 and TRBJ1-5 gives the full variable domain: DVKVTQSSRYLVKRTGEKVFLECVQDMDHENMFWYRQDPGLGLRLIYFSYDVKMKEKGDIPEGYSVSREKKERFSLILESASTNQTSMYLCASGTGNQPQHFGDGTRLSIL.

This clone was seen only once. The chain carries TRBV5-1 and TRBJ2-3; the match to TRBD2 covers 9 bases. The V and J ends lost 0 bases and 5 bases, in that order; junction bases with no gene match: 7. CDR1 and CDR2 from the germline V gene are SGHRS and YFSETQ. The CDR3 has 16 residues. CDR3 nucleotides: TGCGCCAGCAGCTTGGTTGCGGGGGGGCCGGGAGATACGCAGTATTTT. It yields the protein CASSLVAGGPGDTQYF.

This rearrangement joins TRBV19 to TRBJ1-5; 9 bases match TRBD1. Germline V lookup: CDR1 LNHDA, CDR2 SQIVND (reference sequence). The CDR3 is made up of 16 amino acids. V dropped 3 bases and J dropped 3; count of bases not matched to a gene: 6. Here the CDR3 DNA reads TGTGCCAGTAGTATCAGGACAGGGGCCTCCAATCAGCCCCAGCATTTT. The encoded protein is CASSIRTGASNQPQHF.

This chain uses TRBV28 with TRBJ1-5; possibly TRBD1 for D (6 bases). This CDR3 is 15 amino acids long. Trimming took off 3 bases at V and 4 bases at J, with 13 bases between the two ends. Germline CDR1 is MDHEN and CDR2 is SYDVKM. The CDR3 spells CASSFLLGANQPQHF. The CDR3 DNA reads TGTGCCAGCAGTTTTTTGCTGGGGGCTAATCAGCCCCAGCATTTT.

The J gene is TRBJ2-3, the V gene TRBV24-1; D is uncertain. Between the trimmed V and J ends, which lost 1 base and 0 bases, there was a span of 7 bases. The CDR3 loop spans 15 amino acids. Germline V gene data show CDR1 as KGHDR and CDR2 as SFDVKD. CDR3 coding DNA: TGTGCCACCAGTGATTTACGGGTTAGCACAGATACGCAGTATTTT. Its protein is CATSDLRVSTDTQYF.

This chain uses TRBV19 with TRBJ1-5; TRBD1 agrees at 9 bases. V gave up 5 bases and J gave up 7 bases; unmatched junction bases: 15. The CDR3 has 17 amino acids. Germline V gene lookup returns CDR1 LNHDA and CDR2 SQIVND (reference sequence). For the CDR3, the DNA is TGTGCCAGTAGTTCATTTACCGGGACAGGGAGGCAGCAGCCCCAGCATTTT. Protein: CASSSFTGTGRQQPQHF.

This clone was detected only once. The chain combines TRBV19 with TRBJ1-1; TRBD1 agrees at 9 bases. CDR3 length: 15 residues. V was pared by 3 bases and J by 5 bases, with 7 bases of the junction left unmatched. CDR1 LNHDA and CDR2 SQIVND come from the germline V gene (reference sequence). CDR3 DNA sequence: TGTGCCAGTAGTATTTACAGGGGGCTTAATACTGAAGCTTTCTTT. Its translation: CASSIYRGLNTEAFF. Combining the CDR3 with reference TRBV19 and TRBJ1-1 gives the whole variable domain DGGITQSPKYLFRKEGQNVTLSCEQNLNHDAMYWYRQDPGQGLRLIYYSQIVNDFQKGDIAEGYSVSREKKESFPLTVTSAQKNPTAFYLCASSIYRGLNTEAFFGQGTRLTVV.

The V gene is TRBV12-3 or TRBV12-4, the J gene TRBJ1-5; D call uncertain. The CDR3 spans 13 residues. Trimming cost V 3 bases and J 4 bases, with 7 bases left between them. The CDR3 spells CASSFKLNQPQHF. The CDR3, as DNA: TGTGCCAGCAGTTTTAAGCTTAATCAGCCCCAGCATTTT.

This clone has only one observation. This chain joins TRBV2 and TRBJ1-5; D remains ambiguous. The germline CDR1 and CDR2 sequences are SNHLY and FYNNEI. V was clipped by 1 base and J by 4 bases, with 8 bases between them. The CDR3 runs to 14 residues. The CDR3 DNA reads as TGTGCCAGCAGTGAAGGAACTCGAAATCAGCCCCAGCATTTT. Its translation is CASSEGTRNQPQHF.